This TCR beta chain was retrieved from a study of T cell clusters in autoimmune cytopenias. Overall study context: A median of roughly 50,000 TRB reads per sample yielded a median approximately 2,400 distinct clonotypes.

CDR1 is MNHEY, CDR2 SMNVEV, per germline (reference sequence). The CDR3 contains 14 residues. Measured by frequency, this clonotype is medium-sized. Each sample's input was roughly 230 ng genomic DNA, roughly 38,000 genome equivalents. TRB rearrangements were amplified by touch-down multiplex PCR with mixed TRB-A/B primers. TCRdb reanalyzed the multiplex PCR reads and collapses them to one entry per CDR3 protein, without DNA. The sample has about 5,900 distinct CDR3 sequences. The TCR originated in a human donor with an autoimmune cytopenia or autoimmune hepatitis (not recorded which). The chain employs TRBV27 and TRBJ1-6. The sequencing sample was made of peripheral blood. CDR3 amino acids: CASSAGTATRPLHF.